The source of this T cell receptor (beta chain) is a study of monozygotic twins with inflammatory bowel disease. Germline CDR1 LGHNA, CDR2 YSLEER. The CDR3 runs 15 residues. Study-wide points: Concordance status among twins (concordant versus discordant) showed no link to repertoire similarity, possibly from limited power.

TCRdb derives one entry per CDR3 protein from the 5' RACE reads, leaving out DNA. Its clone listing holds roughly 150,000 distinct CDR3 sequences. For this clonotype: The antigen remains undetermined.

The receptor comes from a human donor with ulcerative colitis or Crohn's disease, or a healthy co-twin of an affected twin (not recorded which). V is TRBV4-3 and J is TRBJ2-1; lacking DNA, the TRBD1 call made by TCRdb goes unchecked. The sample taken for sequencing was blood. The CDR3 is CASSQGLLQGGEQFF.